The 12 T cell receptor beta chains in this list originate from one sample, sequenced in a study of pediatric ulcerative colitis. Produced via immunoSEQ multiplex PCR; TCRdb's table is partial and in-frame only. Of fewer than 15,000 clones in the sample, just under 90% were seen once. What was sequenced was blood. These receptors were taken from a boy between 5 and 17 years old with moderate ulcerative colitis.

The chain combines TRBV5-1 with TRBJ2-5; D remains ambiguous. The germline V gene has CDR1 SGHRS and CDR2 YFSETQ. Trimming left V 2 bases short and J 2 bases short, with 7 bases between. The CDR3 sequence is 13 residues long. Written as DNA, the CDR3 is TGCGCCAGCAGCTTTTGGCTACAAGAGACCCAGTACTTC. This encodes CASSFWLQETQYF.

This clone was counted between two and nine times. V and J are TRBV28 and TRBJ2-6; D is perhaps TRBD1 or TRBD2 (5 bases each). V was trimmed by 6 bases and J by 0 bases, leaving 18 bases between them. The CDR3 extends over 18 amino acids. Germline CDR1 is MDHEN and CDR2 is SYDVKM. For the CDR3, the DNA is TGTGCCAGCAGCCCCTCTGGGGCCGGACTCTCTGGGGCCAACGTCCTGACTTTC. Encoded protein: CASSPSGAGLSGANVLTF.

This clone turned up a few times. The V and J genes are TRBV19 and TRBJ2-7; tentatively, D is TRBD1 (6 bases). Germline V gene sequence: CDR1 LNHDA, CDR2 SQIVND (reference sequence). V was cut by 3 bases and J by 5 bases, with 8 bases left in between. This CDR3 is 12 amino acids long. The CDR3 protein is CASSMDSDEQYF. CDR3 nucleotides: TGTGCCAGTAGTATGGACAGCGACGAGCAGTACTTC.

CDR3 sequence reads: CASKQAGWNYNEQFF. DNA of the CDR3: TGCGCCAGCAAACAAGCGGGGTGGAACTACAATGAGCAGTTCTTC. This chain uses TRBV10-2 with TRBJ2-1, with 7 bases fitting TRBD2. The ends lost 7 bases at V and 3 bases at J; junction bases unmatched: 9. From germline, CDR1 is WSHSY and CDR2 SAAADI. The CDR3 covers 15 residues.

This clone was counted a single time. This chain joins TRBV27 and TRBJ2-7, with D maybe TRBD2 (6 bases). CDR1 is MNHEY, CDR2 SMNVEV, per germline (reference sequence). V shed 5 bases and J shed 1 base, with 18 bases lying between them. The CDR3 runs 16 residues. The CDR3 is CASSPSIAEISYEQYF. Written as DNA, the CDR3 is TGTGCCAGCAGTCCTAGTATAGCGGAGATTTCCTACGAGCAGTACTTC.

This chain connects TRBV25-1 to TRBJ2-3, with 12 bases lining up with TRBD1. Germline V gives CDR1 MGHDK, CDR2 SYGVNS. The V gene end was trimmed by 3 bases and the J gene end by 2 bases; junction bases not matched to a gene: 3. This CDR3 has 16 amino acids. DNA of the CDR3: TGTGCCAGCAGTGATCCGGGACAGGGGGCCACAGATACGCAGTATTTT. This encodes CASSDPGQGATDTQYF.

The chain links TRBV6-6 to TRBJ2-7, with TRBD2 matching over 8 bases. The V gene's germline CDR1 is MNHNY and CDR2 SVGAGI (reference sequence). The CDR3 is made up of 15 amino acids. V lost 2 bases to trimming and J lost 0 bases; unmatched junction nucleotides: 3. The CDR3 sequence is CASSYALAGSYEQYF. The CDR3 nucleotides read TGTGCCAGCAGTTACGCCCTAGCGGGCTCCTACGAGCAGTACTTC.

This chain connects TRBV19 to TRBJ2-7; a weak D match, TRBD2 (7 bases). The length of the CDR3 is 16 residues. V was clipped by 4 bases and J by 4 bases, with 20 bases between them. Germline V gene data show CDR1 as LNHDA and CDR2 as SQIVND (reference sequence). DNA of the CDR3: TGTGCCAGTAGTACAACCGACGCGGGGGCCCCTTACGAGCAGTACTTC. It specifies CASSTTDAGAPYEQYF.

The rearrangement joins TRBV9 to TRBJ1-2; 9 bases fit TRBD1. The CDR3 has 16 residues. The trim removed 3 bases at V and 0 bases at J, leaving 6 bases unmatched. CDR1 and CDR2 from the germline V gene are SGDLS and YYNGEE. The CDR3 loop is CASSAGGQGPNYGYTF. DNA of the CDR3: TGTGCCAGCAGCGCGGGGGGACAGGGACCTAACTATGGCTACACCTTC.

The chain combines TRBV21-1 with TRBJ1-5; the table's D call TRBD1 went unverified against the DNA. TRBV21-1 is a recognized pseudogene. This CDR3 region has 19 residues. This CDR3 reads CASSKGSGGDRDLYQPQHF. DNA for the CDR3: TGTGCCAGCAGCAAAGGAAGTGGGGGCGACAGGGACTTATACCAGCCCCAGCATTTT.

The chain uses TRBV5-4 and TRBJ1-1, with 7 bases that match TRBD1. This CDR3 spans 15 amino acids. CDR1 and CDR2 (germline): SGHNT, YYREEE (reference sequence). V lost 2 bases and J lost 1; bases outside the gene matches: 5. DNA of the CDR3: TGTGCCAGCAGCTTCTCCGACAGGGCGAACACTGAAGCTTTCTTT. Translating it yields CASSFSDRANTEAFF.

The chain uses TRBV15 and TRBJ1-5; the D gene is possibly TRBD1 (6 bases). This CDR3 region has 14 residues. Germline assignment: CDR1 LNHNV and CDR2 YYDKDF (reference sequence). V was shortened by 6 bases and J by 6 bases, with 15 bases between the two germline ends. Here the CDR3 reads CATRVMGAGQPQHF. The CDR3 DNA reads as TGTGCCACCAGGGTTATGGGGGCGGGTCAGCCCCAGCATTTT.